Detailed here is one TCR beta chain. What it binds is unknown. A read error may account for a junction end that differs from germline. The data belong to a study of regulatory T cells in long-lasting Graves disease. Sequencing libraries for TCR beta were prepared with iRepertoire HTBI primers and Arm-PCR of CDR3 regions. MiXCR was run by TCRdb on the multiplex PCR reads, yielding one entry per CDR3 protein. This repertoire shows approximately 350,000 distinct CDR3 sequences, approximately 16% found once; its top ten account for 25% to 30%. The CDR3 is 15 amino acids. From germline, CDR1 is MNHEY and CDR2 SVGEGT. Overall study results and limits: Persistent disease was characterized by preferential usage of TRBV28, TRBJ1-2 and TRBJ2-5.

Regarding time point: newly diagnosed GD, antithyroid drugs for less than 3 months. PBMCs provided the RNA from which the TCR library was made. In addition, the sample was reused for a study of T cells in Graves' hyperthyroidism and ophthalmopathy.

The TCR was taken from a man in his forties with Graves disease. Material: peripheral blood mononuclear cells (PBMCs), obtained at new diagnosis, from a patient treated with antithyroid drugs. This sequence joins TRBV6-2 or TRBV6-3 and TRBJ2-1; TRBD2 might be the D (7 bases). The CDR3 region is CVSSDRAGANNEQFF. The CDR3 bases are TGTGTCAGCAGTGATCGGGCGGGGGCTAACAATGAGCAGTTCTTC.